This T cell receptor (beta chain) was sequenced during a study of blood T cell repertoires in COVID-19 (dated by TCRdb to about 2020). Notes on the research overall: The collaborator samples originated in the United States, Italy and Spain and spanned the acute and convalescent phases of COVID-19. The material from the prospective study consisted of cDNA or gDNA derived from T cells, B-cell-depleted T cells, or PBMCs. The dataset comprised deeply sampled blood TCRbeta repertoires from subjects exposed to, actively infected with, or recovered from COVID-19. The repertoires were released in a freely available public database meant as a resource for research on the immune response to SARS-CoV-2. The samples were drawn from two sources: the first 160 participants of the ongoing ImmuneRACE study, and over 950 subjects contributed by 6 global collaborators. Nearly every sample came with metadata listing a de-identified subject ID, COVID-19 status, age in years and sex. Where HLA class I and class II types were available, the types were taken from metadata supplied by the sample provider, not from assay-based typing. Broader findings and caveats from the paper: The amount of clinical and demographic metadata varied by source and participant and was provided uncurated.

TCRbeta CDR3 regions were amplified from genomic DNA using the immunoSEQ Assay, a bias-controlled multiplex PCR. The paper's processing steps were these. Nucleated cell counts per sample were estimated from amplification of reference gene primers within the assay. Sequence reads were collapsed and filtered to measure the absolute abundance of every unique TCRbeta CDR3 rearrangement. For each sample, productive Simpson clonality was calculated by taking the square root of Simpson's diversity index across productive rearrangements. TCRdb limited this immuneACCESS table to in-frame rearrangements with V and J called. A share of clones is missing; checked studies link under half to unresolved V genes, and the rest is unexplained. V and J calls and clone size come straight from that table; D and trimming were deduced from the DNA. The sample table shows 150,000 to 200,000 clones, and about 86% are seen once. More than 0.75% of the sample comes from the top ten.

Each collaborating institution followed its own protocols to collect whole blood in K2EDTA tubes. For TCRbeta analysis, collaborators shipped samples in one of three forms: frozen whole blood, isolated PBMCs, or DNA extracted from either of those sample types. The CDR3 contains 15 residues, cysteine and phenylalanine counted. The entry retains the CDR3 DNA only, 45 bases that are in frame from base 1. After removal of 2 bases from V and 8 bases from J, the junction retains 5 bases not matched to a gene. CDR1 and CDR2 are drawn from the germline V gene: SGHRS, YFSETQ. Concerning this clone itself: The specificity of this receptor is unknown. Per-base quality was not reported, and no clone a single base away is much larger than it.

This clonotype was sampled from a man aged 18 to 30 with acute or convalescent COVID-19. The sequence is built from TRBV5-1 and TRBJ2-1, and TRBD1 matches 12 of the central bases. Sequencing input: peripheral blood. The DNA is TGCGCCAGCAGCTTCCGGGACAGGGGGCTGGATGAGCAGTTCTTC. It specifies CASSFRDRGLDEQFF.